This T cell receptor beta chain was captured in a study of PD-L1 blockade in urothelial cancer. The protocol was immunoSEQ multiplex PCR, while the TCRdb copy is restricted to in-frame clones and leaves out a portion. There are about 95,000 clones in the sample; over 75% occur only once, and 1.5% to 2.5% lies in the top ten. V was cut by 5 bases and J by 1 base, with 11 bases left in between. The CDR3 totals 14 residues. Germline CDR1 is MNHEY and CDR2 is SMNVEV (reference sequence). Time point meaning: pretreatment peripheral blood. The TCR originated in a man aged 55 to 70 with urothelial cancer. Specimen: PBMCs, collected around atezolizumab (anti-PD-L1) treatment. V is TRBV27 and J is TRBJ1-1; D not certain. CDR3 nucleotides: TGTGCCAGCAGTCGGGTGGTTGAGAACACTGAAGCTTTCTTT. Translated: CASSRVVENTEAFF.